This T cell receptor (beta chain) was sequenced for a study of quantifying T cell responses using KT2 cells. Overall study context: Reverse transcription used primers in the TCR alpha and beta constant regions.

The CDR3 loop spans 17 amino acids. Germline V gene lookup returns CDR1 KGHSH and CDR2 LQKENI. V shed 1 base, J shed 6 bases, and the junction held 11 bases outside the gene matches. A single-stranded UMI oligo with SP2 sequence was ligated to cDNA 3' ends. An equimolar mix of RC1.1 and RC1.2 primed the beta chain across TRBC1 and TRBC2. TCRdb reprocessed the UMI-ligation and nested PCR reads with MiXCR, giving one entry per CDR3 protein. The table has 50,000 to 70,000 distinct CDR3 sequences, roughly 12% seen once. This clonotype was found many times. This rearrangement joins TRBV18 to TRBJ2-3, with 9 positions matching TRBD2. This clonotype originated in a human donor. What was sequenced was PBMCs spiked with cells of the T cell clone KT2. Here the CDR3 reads CASSPRGSGGFVDTQYF. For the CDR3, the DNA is TGTGCCAGCTCACCACGTGGTAGCGGGGGATTTGTGGATACGCAGTATTTT.